This T cell receptor (beta chain) was identified in a study of response to subunit inactivated influenza vaccine. Points from the study as a whole: The authors put forward the suggestion that each seasonal influenza vaccination may bring in only a limited number of new T cells.

This clonotype appeared a few times. Its antigen is not known. Trimming left V 6 bases short and J 4 bases short, with 18 bases between. This CDR3 has 14 amino acids. Germline V gives CDR1 DFQATT, CDR2 SNEGSKA (reference sequence). TCRdb re-analysed the RT-PCR reads in MiXCR, keeping a single row per CDR3 protein. The sample holds 550,000 to 800,000 distinct CDR3 sequences, 15% to 18% seen once. The genes are TRBV20-1 and TRBJ1-2; D gene uncertain. This TCR was recovered from a man in his forties or fifties who received an inactivated influenza vaccine. The input for sequencing was PBMCs from blood, taken 11 to 12 days after vaccination. CDR3: CSAPSHLSAYGYTF. The CDR3 DNA sequence: TGCAGTGCCCCGAGCCATTTGTCCGCCTATGGCTACACCTTC.